Sequencing of this T cell receptor beta chain was carried out in a study of monozygotic twins with inflammatory bowel disease. Findings of the study overall: Healthy twins showed more clonotype sharing with others than IBD patients, especially patients with disease activity.

Germline CDR1 KGHSH, CDR2 LQKENI. The CDR3 contains 15 residues. About this clonotype: The target antigen is unknown.

TCRdb re-called the 5' RACE reads; every CDR3 protein appears as one record, without DNA. This table lists around 200,000 distinct CDR3 sequences. The TCR was taken from a human donor with ulcerative colitis or Crohn's disease, or a healthy co-twin of an affected twin (not recorded which). Sequences were obtained from blood. The gene calls are TRBV18 and TRBJ2-5; the TCRdb call, TRBD2, lacks DNA for checking. CDR3 sequence reads: CASSPLAGSQETQYF. Looking up the rest from reference TRBV18 and TRBJ2-5 gives the full variable domain: NAGVMQNPRHLVRRRGQEARLRCSPMKGHSHVYWYRQLPEEGLKFMVYLQKENIIDESGMPKERFSAEFPKEGPSILRIQQVVRGDSAAYFCASSPLAGSQETQYFGPGTRLLVL.